The 10 T cell receptor beta chains reported below all come from one sample, sequenced in a study of blood T cell repertoires in COVID-19. This table comes from immunoSEQ multiplex PCR, and its TCRdb copy is limited to in-frame clones, with some not included. Found here are 180,000 or so clones, roughly 86% of them singletons; the top ten hold less than 3.5%. Sequenced sample: peripheral blood. These receptors all stem from a woman younger than 45 with active or convalescent COVID-19.

V gene TRBV30 combines with J gene TRBJ1-1; 7 bases fit TRBD1. The germline V gene has CDR1 GTSNPN and CDR2 SVGIG (reference sequence). V trimming: 2 bases; J trimming: 7 bases; junction bases outside the gene matches: 10. The CDR3 runs 14 residues. CDR3 nucleotides: TGTGCCTGGAGTCCTACAGGGGAACCGCTTGAAGCTTTCTTT. Its protein product is CAWSPTGEPLEAFF.

This rearrangement joins TRBV13 to TRBJ1-2, with D unresolved. In germline, CDR1 is PRHDT, CDR2 FYEKMQ (reference sequence). V lost 5 bases to trimming and J lost 3 bases, with 13 bases between them. This CDR3 contains 14 residues. In DNA form, the CDR3 reads TGTGCCAGCAGCGGGTTAGTCCAGGACTATGGCTACACCTTC. Amino acid sequence: CASSGLVQDYGYTF.

This clone came up once. The chain carries TRBV7-9 and TRBJ2-7; possibly TRBD2 for D (7 bases). The V end lost 1 base, the J end lost 0 bases, and 16 bases lay between the germline ends. In germline, CDR1 is SEHNR, CDR2 FQNEAQ (reference sequence). This CDR3 spans 17 amino acids. The CDR3 DNA sequence: TGTGCCAGCAGCTTAGTAGGGAGGGGGGGCCCCTCCTACGAGCAGTACTTC. Protein product: CASSLVGRGGPSYEQYF.

V is TRBV27 and J is TRBJ1-5; 7 nucleotides line up with TRBD1. Losses at the gene ends were 2 bases for V and 2 bases for J; bases not matched to a gene: 9. The CDR3 length is 17 residues. The germline V gene encodes CDR1 MNHEY and CDR2 SMNVEV (reference sequence). CDR3 in DNA: TGTGCCAGCAGTTTAACTGCGGGCAGGGGGGGCAATCAGCCCCAGCATTTT. This codes for CASSLTAGRGGNQPQHF.

Of note for this clone: At one of its ends the junction is not consistent with the germline gene, which may arise from a read error. The chain combines TRBV19 with TRBJ1-2; 7 positions match TRBD1. The V gene's germline CDR1 is LNHDA and CDR2 SQIVND (reference sequence). This CDR3 comprises 14 residues. CDR3 nucleotide sequence: TGTGCCAGTAGTACCTACGAACTAGGACAGGAACATTCCTTC. Translated: CASSTYELGQEHSF.

To note about this clone: Distinct nucleotide sequences in the sample also encode this CDR3. This chain links TRBV18 with TRBJ1-1; 11 bases are a match to TRBD1. Germline-derived CDR1 and CDR2 are KGHSH and LQKENI. The junction had 1 base not matched to a gene; V was cut back by 3 bases and J by 4 bases. The CDR3 runs to 14 residues. In DNA, the CDR3 is TGTGCCAGCTCACCGGGACAGGGGGGCACTGAAGCTTTCTTT. This translates into CASSPGQGGTEAFF.

The count of this clone is one. V is TRBV6-5 and J is TRBJ2-3, with D maybe TRBD1 (5 bases). This CDR3 has 14 amino acids. Germline V gene sequence: CDR1 MNHEY, CDR2 SVGAGI. The ends were cut back, 8 bases at V and 5 bases at J, with 17 bases in the middle. The CDR3 DNA reads as TGTGCCAGCGGGGCCGCCTCAGGTAGAGATACGCAGTATTTT. It is translated as CASGAASGRDTQYF.

V is TRBV12-3 or TRBV12-4 and J is TRBJ2-7, with a weak D call TRBD2 (5 bases). Deletions cut 10 bases from V and 6 bases from J, with 13 bases between. This CDR3 contains 11 residues. This chain's CDR3 is CATYNEGEQYF. The CDR3 DNA is TGTGCCACCTATAACGAGGGCGAGCAGTACTTC.

CDR3 protein: CASSPTGQGLSRTEAFF. As DNA, the CDR3 is TGCGCCAGCAGCCCCACGGGACAGGGGCTATCGCGGACTGAAGCTTTCTTT. The gene calls are TRBV5-1 and TRBJ1-1; 10 positions match TRBD1. The CDR3 covers 17 residues. Losses at the gene ends were 4 bases for V and 5 bases for J; bases not matched to a gene: 14. Germline-derived CDR1 and CDR2 are SGHRS and YFSETQ.

The chain has TRBV12-3 or TRBV12-4 and TRBJ1-1; no clear D. This CDR3 contains 13 residues. Trimming pared 6 bases from V and 6 bases from J, leaving 14 bases between. The CDR3 DNA follows: TGTGCCAGCAGCTCCCCCCGGCGGCCTGAAGCTTTCTTT. Encoded protein: CASSSPRRPEAFF.